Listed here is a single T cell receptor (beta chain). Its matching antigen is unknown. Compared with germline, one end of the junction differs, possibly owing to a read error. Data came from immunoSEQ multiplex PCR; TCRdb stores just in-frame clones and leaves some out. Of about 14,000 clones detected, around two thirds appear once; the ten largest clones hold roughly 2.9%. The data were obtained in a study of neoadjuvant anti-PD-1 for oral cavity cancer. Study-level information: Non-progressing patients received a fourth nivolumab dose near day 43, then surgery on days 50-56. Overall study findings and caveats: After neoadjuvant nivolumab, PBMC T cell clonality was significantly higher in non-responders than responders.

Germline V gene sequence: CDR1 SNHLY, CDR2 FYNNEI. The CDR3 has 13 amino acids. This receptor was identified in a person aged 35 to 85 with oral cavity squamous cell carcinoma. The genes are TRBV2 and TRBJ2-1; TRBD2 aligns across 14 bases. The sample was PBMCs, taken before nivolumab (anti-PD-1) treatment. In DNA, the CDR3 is TGTGCCGGCGGGGGACTAGCGGGGGTTGGGTCCCTCTTC. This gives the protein CAGGGLAGVGSLF.